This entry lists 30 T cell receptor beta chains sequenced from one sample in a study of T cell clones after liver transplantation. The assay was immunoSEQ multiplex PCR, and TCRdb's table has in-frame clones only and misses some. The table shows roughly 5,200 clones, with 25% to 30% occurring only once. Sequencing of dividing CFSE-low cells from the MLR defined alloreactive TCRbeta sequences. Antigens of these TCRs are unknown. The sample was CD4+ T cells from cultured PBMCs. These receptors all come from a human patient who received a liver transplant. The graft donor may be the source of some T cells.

This CDR3 reads CASSSLLGLAGDHGELFF. For the CDR3, the DNA is TGCGCCAGCAGCTCCCTCCTGGGGCTAGCGGGAGACCACGGGGAGCTGTTTTTT. The chain links TRBV5-1 to TRBJ2-2, with 10 bases lining up with TRBD2. Germline V CDR1 and CDR2: SGHRS, YFSETQ. The CDR3 is 18 amino acids. V was pared by 3 bases and J by 7 bases, with 15 bases of the junction left unmatched.

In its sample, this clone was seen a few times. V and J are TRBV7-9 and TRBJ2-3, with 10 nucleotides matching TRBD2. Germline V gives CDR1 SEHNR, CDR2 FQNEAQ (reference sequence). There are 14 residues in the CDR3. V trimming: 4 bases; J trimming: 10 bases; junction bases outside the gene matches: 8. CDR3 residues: CASSSYRLAGAQYF. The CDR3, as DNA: TGTGCCAGCAGCTCCTATCGGCTAGCGGGGGCGCAGTATTTT. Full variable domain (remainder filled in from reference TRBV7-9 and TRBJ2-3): DTGVSQNPRHKITKRGQNVTFRCDPISEHNRLYWYRQTLGQGPEFLTYFQNEAQLEKSRLLSDRFSAERPKGSFSTLEIQRTEQGDSAMYLCASSSYRLAGAQYFGPGTRLTVL.

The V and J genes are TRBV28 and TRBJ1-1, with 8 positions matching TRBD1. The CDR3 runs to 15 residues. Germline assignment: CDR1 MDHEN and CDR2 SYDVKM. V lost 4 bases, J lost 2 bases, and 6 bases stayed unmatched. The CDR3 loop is CASSYHRGGNTEAFF. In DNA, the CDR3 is TGTGCCAGCAGTTACCACAGGGGGGGAAACACTGAAGCTTTCTTT. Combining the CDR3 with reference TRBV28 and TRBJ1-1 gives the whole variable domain DVKVTQSSRYLVKRTGEKVFLECVQDMDHENMFWYRQDPGLGLRLIYFSYDVKMKEKGDIPEGYSVSREKKERFSLILESASTNQTSMYLCASSYHRGGNTEAFFGQGTRLTVV.

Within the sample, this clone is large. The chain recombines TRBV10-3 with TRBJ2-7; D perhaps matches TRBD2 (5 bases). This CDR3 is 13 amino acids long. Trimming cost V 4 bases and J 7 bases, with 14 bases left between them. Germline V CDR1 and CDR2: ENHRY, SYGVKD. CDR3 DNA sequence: TGTGCCATCAGTGTCGAATCAAGAGGGGAGCAGTACTTC. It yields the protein CAISVESRGEQYF.

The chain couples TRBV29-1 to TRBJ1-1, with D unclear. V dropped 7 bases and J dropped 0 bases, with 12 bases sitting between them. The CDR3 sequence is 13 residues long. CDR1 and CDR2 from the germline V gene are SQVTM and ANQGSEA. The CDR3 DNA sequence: TGCAGCGCCGCGAGGAATTTGAACACTGAAGCTTTCTTT. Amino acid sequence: CSAARNLNTEAFF.

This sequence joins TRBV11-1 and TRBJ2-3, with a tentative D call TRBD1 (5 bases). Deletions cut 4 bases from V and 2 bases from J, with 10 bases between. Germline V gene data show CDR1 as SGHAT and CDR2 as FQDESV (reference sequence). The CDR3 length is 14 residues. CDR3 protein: CASSYRGVTDTQYF. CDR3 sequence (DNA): TGTGCCAGCAGCTATAGGGGTGTCACAGATACGCAGTATTTT.

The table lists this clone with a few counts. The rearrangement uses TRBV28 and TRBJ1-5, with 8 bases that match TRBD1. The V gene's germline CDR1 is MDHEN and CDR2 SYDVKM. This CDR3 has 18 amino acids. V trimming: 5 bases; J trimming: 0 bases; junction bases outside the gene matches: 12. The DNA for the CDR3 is TGTGCCAGCAGTAATTACAGGGGGGGCGGGTATAGCAATCAGCCCCAGCATTTT. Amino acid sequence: CASSNYRGGGYSNQPQHF.

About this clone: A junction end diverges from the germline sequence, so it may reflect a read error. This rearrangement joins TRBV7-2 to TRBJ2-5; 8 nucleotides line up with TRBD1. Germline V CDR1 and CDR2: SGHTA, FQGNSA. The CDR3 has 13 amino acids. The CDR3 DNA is TGCGCCAGCAGCCAAACAGGGGGAGAGACCCAGTACTTC. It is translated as CASSQTGGETQYF.

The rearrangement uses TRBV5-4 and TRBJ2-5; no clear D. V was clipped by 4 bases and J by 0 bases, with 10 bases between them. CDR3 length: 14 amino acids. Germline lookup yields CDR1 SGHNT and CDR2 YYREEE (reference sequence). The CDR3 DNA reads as TGTGCCAGCAGCCCTCAGACCTACCAAGAGACCCAGTACTTC. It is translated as CASSPQTYQETQYF.

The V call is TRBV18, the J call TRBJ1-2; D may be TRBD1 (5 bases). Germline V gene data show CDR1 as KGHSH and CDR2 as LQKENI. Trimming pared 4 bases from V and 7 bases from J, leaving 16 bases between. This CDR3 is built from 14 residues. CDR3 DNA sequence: TGTGCCAGCTCACGCCCCCCGGGGGAAGGTGGCTACACCTTC. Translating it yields CASSRPPGEGGYTF.

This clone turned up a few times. DNA of the CDR3: TGTGCCAGCAGTGTAGGGGGACAGGATAACTACGAGCAGTACTTC. Translated, it gives CASSVGGQDNYEQYF. The rearrangement uses TRBV28 and TRBJ2-7; 8 bases are shared with TRBD1. The length of the CDR3 is 15 residues. J was trimmed by 3 bases and V by 5 bases; bases with no gene match: 9. Per germline, CDR1 MDHEN and CDR2 SYDVKM.

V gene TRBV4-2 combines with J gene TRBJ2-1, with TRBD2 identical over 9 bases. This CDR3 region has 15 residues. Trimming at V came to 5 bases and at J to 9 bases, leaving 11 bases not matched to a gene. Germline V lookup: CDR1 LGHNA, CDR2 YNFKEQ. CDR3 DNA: TGTGCCAGCAGCTTAGGCGGTAGCGGGAGCATTGAGCAGTTCTTC. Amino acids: CASSLGGSGSIEQFF.

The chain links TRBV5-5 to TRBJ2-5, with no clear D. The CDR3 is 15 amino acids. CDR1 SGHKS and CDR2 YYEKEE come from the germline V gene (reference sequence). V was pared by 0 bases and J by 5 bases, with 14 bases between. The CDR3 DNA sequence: TGTGCCAGCAGCTTGGGCCCTAATAGCTGGGAGACCCAGTACTTC. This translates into CASSLGPNSWETQYF. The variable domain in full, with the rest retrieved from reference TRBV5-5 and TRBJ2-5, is DAGVTQSPTHLIKTRGQQVTLRCSPISGHKSVSWYQQVLGQGPQFIFQYYEKEERGRGNFPDRFSARQFPNYSSELNVNALLLGDSALYLCASSLGPNSWETQYFGPGTRLLVL.

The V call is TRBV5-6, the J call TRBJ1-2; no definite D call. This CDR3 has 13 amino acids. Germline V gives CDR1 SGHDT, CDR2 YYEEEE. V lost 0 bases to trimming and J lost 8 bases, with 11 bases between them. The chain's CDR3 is CASSLGLSAGYTF. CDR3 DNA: TGTGCCAGCAGCTTGGGTCTGTCAGCGGGCTACACCTTC.

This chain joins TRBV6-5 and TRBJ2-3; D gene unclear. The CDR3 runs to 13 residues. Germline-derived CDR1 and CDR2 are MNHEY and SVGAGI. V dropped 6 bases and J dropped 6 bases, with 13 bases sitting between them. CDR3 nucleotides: TGTGCCAGCAGCCTAGACCACCTGGATACGCAGTATTTT. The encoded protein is CASSLDHLDTQYF.

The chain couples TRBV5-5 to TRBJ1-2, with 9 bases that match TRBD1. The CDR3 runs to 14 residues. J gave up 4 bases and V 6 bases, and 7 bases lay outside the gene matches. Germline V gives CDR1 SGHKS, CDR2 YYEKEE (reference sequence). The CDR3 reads CASTPGQGFYGYTF. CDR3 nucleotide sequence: TGTGCCAGCACCCCAGGACAGGGGTTCTATGGCTACACCTTC.

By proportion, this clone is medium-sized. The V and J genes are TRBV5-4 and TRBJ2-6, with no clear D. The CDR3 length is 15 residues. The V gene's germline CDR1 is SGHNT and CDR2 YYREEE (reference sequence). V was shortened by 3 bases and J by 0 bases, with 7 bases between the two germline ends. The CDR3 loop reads CASSSPGSGANVLTF. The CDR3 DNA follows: TGTGCCAGCAGCTCCCCCGGCTCTGGGGCCAACGTCCTGACTTTC.

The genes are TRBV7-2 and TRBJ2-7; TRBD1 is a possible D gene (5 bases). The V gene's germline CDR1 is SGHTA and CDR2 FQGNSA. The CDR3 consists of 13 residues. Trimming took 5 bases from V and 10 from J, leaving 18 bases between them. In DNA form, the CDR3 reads TGTGCCAGCAGCCCCGCTGCCCGACAGTTCCAGTACTTC. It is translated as CASSPAARQFQYF.

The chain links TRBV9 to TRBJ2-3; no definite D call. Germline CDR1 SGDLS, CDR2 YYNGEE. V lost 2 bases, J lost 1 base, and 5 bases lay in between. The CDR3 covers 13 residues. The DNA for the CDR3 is TGTGCCAGCAGCGTGCAGGGCACAGATACGCAGTATTTT. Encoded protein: CASSVQGTDTQYF.

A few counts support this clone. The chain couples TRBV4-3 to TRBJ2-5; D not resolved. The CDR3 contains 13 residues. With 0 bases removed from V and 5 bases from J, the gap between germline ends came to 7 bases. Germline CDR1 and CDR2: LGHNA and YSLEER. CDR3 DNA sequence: TGCGCCAGCAGCCAAGAGGGCCGGGAGACCCAGTACTTC. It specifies CASSQEGRETQYF.

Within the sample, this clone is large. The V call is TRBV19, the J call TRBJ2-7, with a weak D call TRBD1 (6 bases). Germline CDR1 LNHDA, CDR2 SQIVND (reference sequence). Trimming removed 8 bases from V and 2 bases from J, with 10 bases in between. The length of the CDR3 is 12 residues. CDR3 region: CASADRTYEQYF. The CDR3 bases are TGTGCCAGTGCGGACAGAACCTACGAGCAGTACTTC.

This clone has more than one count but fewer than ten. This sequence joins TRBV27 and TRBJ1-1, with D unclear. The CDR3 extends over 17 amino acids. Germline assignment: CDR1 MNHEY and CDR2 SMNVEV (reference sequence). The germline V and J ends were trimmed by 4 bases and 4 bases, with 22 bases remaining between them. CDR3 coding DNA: TGTGCCAGCAGTTCCCAGGAGACCGCGGATTTATTCACTGAAGCTTTCTTT. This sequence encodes CASSSQETADLFTEAFF.

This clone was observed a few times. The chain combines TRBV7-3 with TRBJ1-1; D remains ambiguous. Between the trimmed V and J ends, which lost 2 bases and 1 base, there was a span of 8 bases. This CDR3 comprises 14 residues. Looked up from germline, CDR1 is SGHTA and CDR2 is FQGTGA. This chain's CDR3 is CASSLGGKNTEAFF. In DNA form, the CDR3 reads TGTGCCAGCAGCTTAGGCGGAAAGAACACTGAAGCTTTCTTT.

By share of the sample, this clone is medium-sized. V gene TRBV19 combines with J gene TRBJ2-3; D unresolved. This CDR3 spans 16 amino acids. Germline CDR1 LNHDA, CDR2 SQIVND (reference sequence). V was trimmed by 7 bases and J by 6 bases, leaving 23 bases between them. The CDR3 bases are TGTGCCAGTAAGGGTTCGGGCAGGAGTTTTACGGATACGCAGTATTTT. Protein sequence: CASKGSGRSFTDTQYF.

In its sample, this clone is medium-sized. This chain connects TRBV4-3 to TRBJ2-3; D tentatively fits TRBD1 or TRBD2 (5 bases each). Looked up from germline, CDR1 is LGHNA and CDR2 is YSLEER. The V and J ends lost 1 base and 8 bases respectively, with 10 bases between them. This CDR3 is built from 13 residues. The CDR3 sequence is CASSQVLGTTQYF. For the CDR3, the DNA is TGCGCCAGCAGCCAAGTCTTAGGGACTACGCAGTATTTT.

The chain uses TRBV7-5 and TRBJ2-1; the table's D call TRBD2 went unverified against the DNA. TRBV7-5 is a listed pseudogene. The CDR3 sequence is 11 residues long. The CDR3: CASSLADEQFF. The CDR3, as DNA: TGTGCCAGCAGCTTAGCTGATGAGCAGTTCTTC.

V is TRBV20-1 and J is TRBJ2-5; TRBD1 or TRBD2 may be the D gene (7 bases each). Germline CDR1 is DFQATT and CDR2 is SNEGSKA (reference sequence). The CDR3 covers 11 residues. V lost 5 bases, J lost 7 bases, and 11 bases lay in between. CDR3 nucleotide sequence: TGCAGTGCTTCAGGGGGGGGGACCCAGTACTTC. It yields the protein CSASGGGTQYF.

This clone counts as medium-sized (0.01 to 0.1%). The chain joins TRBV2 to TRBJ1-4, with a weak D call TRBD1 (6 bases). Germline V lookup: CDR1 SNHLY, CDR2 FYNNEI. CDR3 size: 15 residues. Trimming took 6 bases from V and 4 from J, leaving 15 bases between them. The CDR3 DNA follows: TGTGCCAGCAGACCCATACAGGGCGGTAATGAAAAACTGTTTTTT. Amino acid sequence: CASRPIQGGNEKLFF.

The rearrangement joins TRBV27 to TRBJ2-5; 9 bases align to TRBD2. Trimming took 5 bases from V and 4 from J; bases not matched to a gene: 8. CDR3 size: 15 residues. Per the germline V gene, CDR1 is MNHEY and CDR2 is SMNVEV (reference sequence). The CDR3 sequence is CASSTWRGGAETQYF. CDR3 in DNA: TGTGCCAGCAGTACGTGGCGGGGGGGAGCAGAGACCCAGTACTTC.

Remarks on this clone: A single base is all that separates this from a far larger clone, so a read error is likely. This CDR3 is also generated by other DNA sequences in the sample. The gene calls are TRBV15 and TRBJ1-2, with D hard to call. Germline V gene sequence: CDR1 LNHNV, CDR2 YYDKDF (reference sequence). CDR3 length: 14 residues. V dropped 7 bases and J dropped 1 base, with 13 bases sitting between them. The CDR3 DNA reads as TGTGCCACCACCCCCGGCCGGATTAACTATGGCTACACCTTC. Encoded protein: CATTPGRINYGYTF.